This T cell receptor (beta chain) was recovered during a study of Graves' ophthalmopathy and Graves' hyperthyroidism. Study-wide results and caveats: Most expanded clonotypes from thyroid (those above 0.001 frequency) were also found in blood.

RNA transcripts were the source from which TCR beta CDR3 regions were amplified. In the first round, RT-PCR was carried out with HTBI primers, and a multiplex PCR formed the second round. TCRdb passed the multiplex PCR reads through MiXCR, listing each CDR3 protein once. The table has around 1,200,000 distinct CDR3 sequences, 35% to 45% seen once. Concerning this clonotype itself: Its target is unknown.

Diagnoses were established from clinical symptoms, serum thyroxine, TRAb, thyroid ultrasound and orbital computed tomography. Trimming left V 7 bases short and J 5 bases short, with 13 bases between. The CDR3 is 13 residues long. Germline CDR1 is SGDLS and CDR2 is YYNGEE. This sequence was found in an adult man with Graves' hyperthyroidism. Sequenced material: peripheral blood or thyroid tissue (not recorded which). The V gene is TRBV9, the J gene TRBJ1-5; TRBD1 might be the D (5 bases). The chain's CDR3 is CASSGDGYQPQHF. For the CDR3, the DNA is TGTGCCAGCTCTGGGGACGGTTATCAGCCCCAGCATTTT.